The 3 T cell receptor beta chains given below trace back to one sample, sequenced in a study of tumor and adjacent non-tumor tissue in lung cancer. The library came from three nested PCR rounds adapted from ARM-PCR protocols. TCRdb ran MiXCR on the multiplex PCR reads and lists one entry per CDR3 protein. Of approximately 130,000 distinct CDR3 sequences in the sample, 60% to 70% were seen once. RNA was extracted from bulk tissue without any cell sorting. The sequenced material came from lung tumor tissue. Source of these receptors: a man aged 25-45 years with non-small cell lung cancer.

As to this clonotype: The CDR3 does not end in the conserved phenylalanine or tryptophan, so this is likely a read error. The CDR3 DNA sequence: TGTGCCAGCAAAAAGGACAGATTGAGCACTGAAGCTTTCATT. This encodes CASKKDRLSTEAFI. This sequence joins TRBV12-3 or TRBV12-4 and TRBJ1-1, with a weak D call TRBD1 (6 bases). CDR3 length: 14 residues. Trimming shortened V by 7 bases and J by 4 bases, and 16 bases separated the two germline ends.

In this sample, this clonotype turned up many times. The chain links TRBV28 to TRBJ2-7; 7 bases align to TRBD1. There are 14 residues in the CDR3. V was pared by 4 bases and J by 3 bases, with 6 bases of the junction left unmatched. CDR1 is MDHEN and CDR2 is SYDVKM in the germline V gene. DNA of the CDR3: TGTGCCAGCAGTTCCGGGACAGCCCTCTACGAGCAGTACTTC. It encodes CASSSGTALYEQYF.

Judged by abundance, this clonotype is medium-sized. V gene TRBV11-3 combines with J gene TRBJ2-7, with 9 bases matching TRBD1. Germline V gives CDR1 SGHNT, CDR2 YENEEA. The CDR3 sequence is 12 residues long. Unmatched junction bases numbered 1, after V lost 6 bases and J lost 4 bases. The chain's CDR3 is CASRGTGYEQYF. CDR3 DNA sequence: TGTGCCAGCAGGGGGACAGGGTACGAGCAGTACTTC.